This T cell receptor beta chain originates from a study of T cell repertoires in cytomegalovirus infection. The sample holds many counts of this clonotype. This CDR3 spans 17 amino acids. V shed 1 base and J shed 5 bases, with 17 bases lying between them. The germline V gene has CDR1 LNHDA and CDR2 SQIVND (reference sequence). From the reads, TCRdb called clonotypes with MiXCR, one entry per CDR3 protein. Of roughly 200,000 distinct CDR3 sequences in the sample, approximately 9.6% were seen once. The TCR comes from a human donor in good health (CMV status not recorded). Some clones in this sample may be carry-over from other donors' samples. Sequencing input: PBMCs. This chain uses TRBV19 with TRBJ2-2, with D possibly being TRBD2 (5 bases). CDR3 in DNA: TGTGCCAGTAGTATAGTTGGAGGTATTGCTCGAACCGGGGAGCTGTTTTTT. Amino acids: CASSIVGGIARTGELFF.